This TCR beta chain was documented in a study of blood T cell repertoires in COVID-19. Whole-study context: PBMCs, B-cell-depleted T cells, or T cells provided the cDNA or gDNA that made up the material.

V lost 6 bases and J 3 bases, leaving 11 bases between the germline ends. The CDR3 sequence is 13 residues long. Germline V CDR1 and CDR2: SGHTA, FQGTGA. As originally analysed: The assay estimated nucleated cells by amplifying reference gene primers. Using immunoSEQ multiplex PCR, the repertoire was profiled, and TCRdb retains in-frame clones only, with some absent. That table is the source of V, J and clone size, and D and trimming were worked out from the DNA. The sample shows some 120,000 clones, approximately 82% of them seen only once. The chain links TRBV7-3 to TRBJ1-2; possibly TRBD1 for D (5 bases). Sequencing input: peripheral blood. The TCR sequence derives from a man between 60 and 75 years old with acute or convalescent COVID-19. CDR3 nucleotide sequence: TGTGCCAGCAGTCCGGGGGTTCACTATGGCTACACCTTC. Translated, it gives CASSPGVHYGYTF.